This T cell receptor (beta chain) was sequenced during a study of regulatory T cells in long-lasting Graves disease. Between the trimmed V and J ends, which lost 2 bases and 8 bases, there was a span of 13 bases. This CDR3 contains 14 residues. Combining iRepertoire HTBI primers with Arm-PCR of CDR3 regions, the authors built TCR beta libraries. TCRdb independently ran MiXCR on the multiplex PCR reads; one entry per CDR3 protein. There are about 470,000 distinct CDR3 sequences in the sample; more than 12% occur only once, and around 15% lies in the top ten. Comments on this clonotype: Its antigen is not known.

Described time point: newly diagnosed GD, antithyroid drugs for less than 3 months. There was RNA extracted from PBMCs, and the TCR library was made from it. Study observations and caveats: Public clonotype sharing was higher in persistent than newly diagnosed patients.

These data are also associated with another study on T cells in Graves' hyperthyroidism and ophthalmopathy. That report notes: Newly diagnosed hyperthyroidism patients aged 18 to 65 years had disease lasting under 2 months. The study based diagnoses on clinical symptoms, serum thyroxine and TRAb, thyroid ultrasound and orbital computed tomography. For ophthalmopathy, model prediction preceded onset by a median roughly 6.2 months.

The chain uses TRBV12-3 or TRBV12-4 and TRBJ2-1, with D unclear. The origin of this receptor is a woman aged 25 to 39 with Graves disease. The specimen comprised peripheral blood mononuclear cells (PBMCs), sampled at new diagnosis, from a patient treated with antithyroid drugs. The CDR3 region is CASSLSLGSYEQFF. CDR3 DNA: TGTGCCAGCAGTTTATCCCTTGGGTCGTATGAGCAGTTCTTC.